The T cell receptor (beta chain) described here comes from a study of CD8 T cells in ankylosing spondylitis. Making the TCR beta libraries involved quantitative 5'-RACE with molecular barcodes. TCRdb processed the 5' RACE reads anew with MiXCR; each CDR3 protein has one entry. The table has some 330,000 distinct CDR3 sequences, roughly 8% seen once. Study-wide results and limits: What appeared characteristic of ankylosing spondylitis blood was a TCR beta motif of eight highly homologous variants. Matched synovial fluid from ankylosing spondylitis patients was reported to be enriched for disease-linked clones. Disease-associated clonotypes exhibited CD8+ identity and were relatively infrequent in peripheral blood.

A note on this clonotype: Its antigen remains unknown.

The CDR3 is 14 residues long. The germline V gene encodes CDR1 SGHRS and CDR2 YFSETQ. The ends lost 4 bases at V and 3 bases at J; junction bases unmatched: 7. The sample comprised blood, either unsorted or a sorted T cell fraction (not recorded which). The TCR was taken from a male donor with ankylosing spondylitis. This chain joins TRBV5-1 and TRBJ2-7; 7 nucleotides align to TRBD1. The CDR3 spells CASSPGQRRYEQYF. In DNA form, the CDR3 reads TGCGCCAGCAGCCCGGGACAGCGGCGCTACGAGCAGTACTTC. Full variable domain (outside the CDR3, taken from reference TRBV5-1 and TRBJ2-7): KAGVTQTPRYLIKTRGQQVTLSCSPISGHRSVSWYQQTPGQGLQFLFEYFSETQRNKGNFPGRFSGRQFSNSRSEMNVSTLELGDSALYLCASSPGQRRYEQYFGPGTRLTVT.